The 4 T cell receptor beta chains reported below all come from one sample, sequenced in a study of spatial heterogeneity in lung cancer. Time point described: blood at routine non-recurrence follow-up after resection. Without sorting, whole RNA was sequenced from tumor, nontumor lung or frozen PBMC. Each CDR3 protein is one row after TCRdb ran MiXCR on the 5' RACE reads. The sample shows around 110,000 distinct CDR3 sequences, 12% of them seen only once. The material was PBMCs, obtained at follow-up. Receptor source: a male donor with early-stage non-small cell lung cancer.

This clonotype was counted at least ten times. The chain uses TRBV4-3 and TRBJ2-4, with D perhaps TRBD2 (6 bases). Germline CDR1 reads LGHNA; CDR2 reads YSLEER. With 0 bases removed from V and 1 base from J, the gap between germline ends came to 19 bases. The CDR3 has 19 amino acids. The DNA of the CDR3 is TGCGCCAGCAGCCAAGATATAGGAGGGAGCGATTTGGCCAAAAACATTCAGTACTTC. Its translation: CASSQDIGGSDLAKNIQYF.

This clonotype was counted many times. The V call is TRBV7-2, the J call TRBJ2-1, with a possible D match to TRBD2 (6 bases). The CDR3 loop spans 15 amino acids. The germline V and J ends were trimmed by 4 bases and 2 bases, with 12 bases remaining between them. Germline CDR1 is SGHTA and CDR2 is FQGNSA. The CDR3 bases are TGTGCCAGCAGCTGGGAGGAGGGGACCTACAATGAGCAGTTCTTC. Residues: CASSWEEGTYNEQFF.

This clonotype was recorded at least ten times. The chain combines TRBV10-3 with TRBJ1-1; D is uncertain. V was pared by 3 bases and J by 4 bases, with 12 bases between. The CDR3 length is 14 residues. Germline lookup yields CDR1 ENHRY and CDR2 SYGVKD. The CDR3 DNA reads TGTGCCATCAGTGAAGGCAGGTCGGGCACTGAAGCTTTCTTT. Amino acid sequence: CAISEGRSGTEAFF.

The chain is built from TRBV7-2 and TRBJ2-3; TRBD2 agrees at 13 bases. This CDR3 is built from 15 residues. V lost 5 bases to trimming and J lost 4 bases; unmatched junction nucleotides: 3. The germline CDR1 and CDR2 sequences are SGHTA and FQGNSA. In DNA form, the CDR3 reads TGTGCCAGCAGCCAACTAGCGGGGGGGCCAGATACGCAGTATTTT. This gives the protein CASSQLAGGPDTQYF.